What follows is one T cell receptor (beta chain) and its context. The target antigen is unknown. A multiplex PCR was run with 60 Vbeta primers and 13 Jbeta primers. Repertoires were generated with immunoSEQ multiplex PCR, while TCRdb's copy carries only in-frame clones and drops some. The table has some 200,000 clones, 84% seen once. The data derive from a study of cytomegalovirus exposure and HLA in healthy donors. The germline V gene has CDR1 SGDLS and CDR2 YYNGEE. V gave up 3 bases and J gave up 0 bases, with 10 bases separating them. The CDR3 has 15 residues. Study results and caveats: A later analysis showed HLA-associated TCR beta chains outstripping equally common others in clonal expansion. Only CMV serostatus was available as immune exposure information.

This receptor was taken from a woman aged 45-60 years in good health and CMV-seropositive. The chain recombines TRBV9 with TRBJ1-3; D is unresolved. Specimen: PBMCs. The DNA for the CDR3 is TGTGCCAGCAGCGCGGGCGGGGTCTCTGGAAACACCATATATTTT. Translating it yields CASSAGGVSGNTIYF.